This T cell receptor beta chain is drawn from a study of identical twins (dated by TCRdb to between 2015 and 2016). Background on the whole study: To test whether fetal clonotypes persist, this study deep-sequenced TCR alpha and beta repertoires from monozygotic twins, from unrelated adults of various ages, and from cord blood. To rule out contamination, the twin experiments were replicated at different times with different library preparation protocols.

V and J lose 6 bases and 3 bases, and a span of 14 bases separates them. Via the germline V gene, CDR1 is SGHRS and CDR2 YFSETQ. From the cysteine up to the phenylalanine, the CDR3 has a length of 14 residues. Only the CDR3 DNA stays, 42 bases, in frame from base 1. Receptors were amplified or captured by 5' RACE. The sample was run on an Illumina HiSeq 2000. Template switching added a universal primer binding site, and the final cDNA carried a unique molecular identifier that allowed TCR cDNA molecules to be counted accurately. First-strand cDNA for TCR alpha and beta chains was synthesized from specific primers in the conserved constant-segment region. To control for contamination, each cDNA library was double barcoded with a SMART-Mk sample barcode plus Illumina barcodes. TruSeq adapter sequences, together with Illumina sample barcodes, were added in two successive PCR steps. Sequencing of the TCR alpha and beta cDNA libraries was done on the Illumina HiSeq platform using custom primers. The paper's processing steps were these. Raw reads were processed with MiGEC to extract unique molecular identifiers, and MiXCR was used to determine CDR3 positions. For each individual, recombination models were inferred using an EM algorithm with the repgenHMM and IGoR tools. Shared clonotypes were analyzed with the tcR package in R, and sharing was normalized by the product of cloneset sizes. To study raw recombination free of thymic and clonal selection effects, out-of-frame nonproductive sequences were analyzed. TCRdb reworked the public reads: Q25 trimming with fastp, MiXCR clone assembly, productive beta chains retained. Here each entry gathers all rows of one CDR3 protein and keeps the most common genes and DNA. V and J calls and clone size were set by TCRdb, not the authors. Counted in this sample were some 900,000 distinct CDR3 sequences; about 12% of them appeared once. 1.5% to 2% of the sample goes to the ten largest clones.

Broad study findings and their caveats: In monozygotic twins, recombination models systematically underestimated out-of-frame TCR alpha sharing, but the models matched the sharing seen between unrelated individuals. Abundant cord blood beta clonotypes had fewer insertions, young adult naive repertoires showed a similar but weaker trend, and memory repertoires showed no such trend. Because the same donors could not be followed over many years, the conclusions relied on cross-sectional statistical analysis. The excess sharing between twins in beta out-of-frame sequences was weaker because fewer shared sequences reduced the signal-to-noise ratio. Invariant T cells such as MAIT and iNKT could partly confound zero-insertion analyses, though diverse VJ usage argued against this for most clonotypes. Out-of-frame TCR alpha sequences shared between twins showed an excess of low generation-probability sequences compared with coincidental sharing between unrelated individuals.

Every donor was a healthy Caucasian. Three pairs of female monozygotic twins, all aged roughly 18 to 29 years, made up the twin cohort. RNA for TCR libraries was isolated from peripheral blood mononuclear cells. This clonotype has only a few counts. This receptor's antigen is unknown. No quality values exist for individual bases; no much larger clone is one base distant. A further study also used this sample, focusing on yellow fever vaccine responses in identical twins. The second paper further reports: The T cell response to vaccination in identical twins was reported by the authors to appear partly convergent and partly personalized. The study precisely tracked vaccine-responding T cell clones in identical twins.

This chain joins TRBV5-1 to TRBJ2-3, with no confidently assigned D gene. The source is a woman aged 18-35 years in good health. The sequenced sample was PBMCs. At the DNA level, the sequence is TGCGCCAGCAACAAATTAGGGCTTACAGATACGCAGTATTTT. This codes for CASNKLGLTDTQYF.